These 21 T cell receptor beta chains came from one sample sequenced in a study of neoadjuvant nivolumab and ipilimumab in lung cancer. Generated by immunoSEQ multiplex PCR, the TCRdb table keeps only in-frame clones and is missing some. The sample includes 20,000 to 25,000 clones, more than 65% of them seen just once. The sequencing here drew on peripheral blood, taken before neoadjuvant nivolumab, alone or with ipilimumab. These receptors were taken from an adult with non-small cell lung cancer.

The V and J genes are TRBV25-1 and TRBJ1-3; D may be TRBD1 (5 bases). V gave up 8 bases and J gave up 4 bases, with 6 bases separating them. The CDR3 runs to 11 residues. The V gene's germline CDR1 is MGHDK and CDR2 SYGVNS. CDR3 region: CASRQGNTIYF. For the CDR3, the DNA is TGTGCCAGCCGACAGGGAAACACCATATATTTT.

This sequence joins TRBV9 and TRBJ1-4; D call uncertain. The germline V and J ends were trimmed by 5 bases and 6 bases, with 5 bases remaining between them. This CDR3 is built from 11 residues. Per the germline V gene, CDR1 is SGDLS and CDR2 is YYNGEE. CDR3 residues: CASSPYEKLFF. CDR3 coding DNA: TGTGCCAGCAGTCCCTATGAAAAACTGTTTTTT.

This clone was seen repeatedly, ten times or more. The CDR3 DNA reads as TGTGCCAGCAGTGAAGGGGACAGGGACACCGGGGAGCTGTTTTTT. Translating gives CASSEGDRDTGELFF. V and J are TRBV25-1 and TRBJ2-2, with 9 bases identical to TRBD1. The CDR3 has 15 residues. V gave up 2 bases and J gave up 3 bases; unmatched junction bases: 1. Germline CDR1 and CDR2: MGHDK and SYGVNS.

V usage is TRBV5-1 and J usage is TRBJ2-1; 12 bases line up with TRBD2. With 6 bases clipped from V and 7 bases from J, the junction kept 5 bases outside the gene matches. This CDR3 contains 14 residues. CDR1 is SGHRS, CDR2 YFSETQ, per germline. DNA for the CDR3: TGCGCCAGCAAAGGGACTAGCGGGCAGAATGAGCAGTTCTTC. This gives the protein CASKGTSGQNEQFF.

V is TRBV7-3 and J is TRBJ1-2; 7 nucleotides match TRBD1. Trimming took 5 bases from V and 2 from J; bases not matched to a gene: 14. In germline, CDR1 is SGHTA, CDR2 FQGTGA. This CDR3 comprises 17 residues. CDR3 coding DNA: TGTGCCAGCAGCCCCACAGGGGCCGGCGCGGGAAACTATGGCTACACCTTC. Translated: CASSPTGAGAGNYGYTF.

The rearrangement uses TRBV5-1 and TRBJ1-2; a weak D match, TRBD1 (6 bases). V lost 5 bases to trimming and J lost 8 bases, with 19 bases between them. Per germline, CDR1 SGHRS and CDR2 YFSETQ. This CDR3 is built from 14 residues. CDR3 DNA sequence: TGCGCCAGCAGACGGACAGCAGGGTTGGAAGGCTACACCTTC. Amino acids: CASRRTAGLEGYTF. Based on the CDR3 plus reference TRBV5-1 and TRBJ1-2, the full variable domain is KAGVTQTPRYLIKTRGQQVTLSCSPISGHRSVSWYQQTPGQGLQFLFEYFSETQRNKGNFPGRFSGRQFSNSRSEMNVSTLELGDSALYLCASRRTAGLEGYTFGSGTRLTVV.

The gene calls are TRBV5-5 and TRBJ2-7; 10 nucleotides agree with TRBD1. CDR1 and CDR2 from the germline V gene are SGHKS and YYEKEE (reference sequence). The CDR3 runs 15 residues. V was pared by 4 bases and J by 2 bases, with 6 bases of the junction left unmatched. CDR3 in DNA: TGTGCCAGCAGCCTCCGCGGGACAGGGGCCTACGAGCAGTACTTC. It translates to CASSLRGTGAYEQYF.

This clone was recorded a few times. The rearrangement links TRBV11-2 to TRBJ2-1; 7 bases agree with TRBD2. The germline V gene has CDR1 SGHAT and CDR2 FQNNGV. This CDR3 has 13 residues. V lost 0 bases, J lost 9 bases, and 2 bases stayed unmatched. CDR3 nucleotides: TGTGCCAGCAGCTTAGAGCGGGAGCGTGAGCAGTTCTTC. The encoded protein is CASSLEREREQFF.

This chain joins TRBV30 and TRBJ1-2, with D uncertain. The CDR3 runs 14 residues. The germline gives CDR1 GTSNPN, CDR2 SVGIG (reference sequence). Deletions cut 4 bases from V and 2 bases from J, with 14 bases between. CDR3 sequence reads: CAWTAVWANYGYTF. The CDR3 DNA is TGTGCCTGGACCGCCGTTTGGGCCAACTATGGCTACACCTTC. The whole variable domain, remainder taken from reference TRBV30 and TRBJ1-2, is SQTIHQWPATLVQPVGSPLSLECTVEGTSNPNLYWYRQAAGRGLQLLFYSVGIGQISSEVPQNLSASRPQDRQFILSSKKLLLSDSGFYLCAWTAVWANYGYTFGSGTRLTVV.

The V call is TRBV27, the J call TRBJ2-5; TRBD2 matches at 8 bases. CDR1 is MNHEY and CDR2 is SMNVEV in the germline V gene (reference sequence). This CDR3 contains 15 residues. J gave up 2 bases and V 2 bases, and 4 bases lay outside the gene matches. The CDR3 DNA sequence: TGTGCCAGCAGTTTAAGCGGGAGCGGGCAAGAGACCCAGTACTTC. Translation: CASSLSGSGQETQYF.

The J gene is TRBJ2-1, the V gene TRBV11-3; TRBD2 might be the D (6 bases). Trimming stripped 3 bases from V and 7 bases from J, with 10 bases between. The germline V gene encodes CDR1 SGHNT and CDR2 YENEEA. The CDR3 runs 13 residues. As DNA, the CDR3 is TGTGCCAGCAGCTTCGGTCGGGGGAATGAGCAGTTCTTC. This translates into CASSFGRGNEQFF.

In this sample, this clone turned up a few times. This chain joins TRBV7-8 and TRBJ2-3; D is uncertain. Trimming took off 5 bases at V and 1 base at J, with 13 bases between the two ends. Germline V lookup: CDR1 SGHVS, CDR2 FQNEAQ. This CDR3 is 15 amino acids long. The CDR3 DNA follows: TGTGCCAGCAGCGTAATGGGTTGGGGCACAGATACGCAGTATTTT. Translated, it gives CASSVMGWGTDTQYF. Combining the CDR3 with reference TRBV7-8 and TRBJ2-3 gives the whole variable domain GAGVSQSPRYKVAKRGQDVALRCDPISGHVSLFWYQQALGQGPEFLTYFQNEAQLDKSGLPSDRFFAERPEGSVSTLKIQRTQQEDSAVYLCASSVMGWGTDTQYFGPGTRLTVL.

The genes are TRBV15 and TRBJ2-2; tentatively, D is TRBD2 (5 bases). Looked up from germline, CDR1 is LNHNV and CDR2 is YYDKDF (reference sequence). CDR3 length: 11 residues. Trimming removed 8 bases at V and 6 bases at J, with 7 bases between. For the CDR3, the DNA is TGTGCCACCGGGCGGGCCGGGGAGCTGTTTTTT. Its translation: CATGRAGELFF.

This chain joins TRBV9 and TRBJ2-2; the D is unclear. Deletions cut 4 bases from V and 7 bases from J, with 11 bases between. The CDR3 has 13 residues. Germline V CDR1 and CDR2: SGDLS, YYNGEE. The CDR3 sequence is CASSRDPDGELFF. The CDR3 coding sequence is TGTGCCAGCAGCAGGGATCCGGACGGGGAGCTGTTTTTT.

This sequence joins TRBV5-5 and TRBJ1-2; TRBD1 matches 10 bases. CDR1 and CDR2 from the germline V gene are SGHKS and YYEKEE (reference sequence). The junction had 4 bases not matched to a gene; V was cut back by 4 bases and J by 4 bases. This CDR3 region has 14 residues. The chain's CDR3 is CASSPGQGLYGYTF. CDR3 DNA: TGTGCCAGCAGCCCGGGACAGGGGCTCTATGGCTACACCTTC.

This clone was observed a single time. The genes are TRBV5-5 and TRBJ2-3; TRBD2 matches 9 bases. The CDR3 length is 17 residues. Germline CDR1 is SGHKS and CDR2 is YYEKEE (reference sequence). After removal of 0 bases from V and 0 bases from J, the junction contained 5 bases not matched to a gene. CDR3 region: CASSLGGRARSTDTQYF. CDR3 coding DNA: TGTGCCAGCAGCTTGGGCGGGAGGGCCCGAAGCACAGATACGCAGTATTTT.

The chain combines TRBV11-3 with TRBJ2-5, with D possibly TRBD1 on 6 matching bases. The V end lost 0 bases, the J end lost 8 bases, and 16 bases lay between the germline ends. The CDR3 consists of 15 residues. Germline V CDR1 and CDR2: SGHNT, YENEEA. For the CDR3, the DNA is TGTGCCAGCAGCTTAGATTGGGCCCGAGGGGGAACCCAGTACTTC. Residues: CASSLDWARGGTQYF.

This chain connects TRBV10-3 to TRBJ2-7; 9 positions agree with TRBD2. The CDR3 runs to 17 residues. Germline trimming cut 3 bases from V and 2 bases from J; bases unmatched to any gene: 11. Germline V gene data show CDR1 as ENHRY and CDR2 as SYGVKD. CDR3 in amino acids: CAISEGVAGVGPYEQYF. CDR3 bases: TGTGCCATCAGTGAAGGGGTAGCGGGAGTAGGCCCCTACGAGCAGTACTTC.

The chain combines TRBV29-1 with TRBJ1-5, with D unresolved. V was shortened by 4 bases and J by 2 bases, with 6 bases between the two germline ends. The CDR3 is 12 residues long. The germline V gene encodes CDR1 SQVTM and CDR2 ANQGSEA. CDR3 sequence (DNA): TGCAGCGTTGGGACCGGCAATCAGCCCCAGCATTTT. The encoded protein is CSVGTGNQPQHF. The entire variable domain, with the rest obtained from reference TRBV29-1 and TRBJ1-5, is as follows: SAVISQKPSRDICQRGTSLTIQCQVDSQVTMMFWYRQQPGQSLTLIATANQGSEATYESGFVIDKFPISRPNLTFSTLTVSNMSPEDSSIYLCSVGTGNQPQHFGDGTRLSIL.

The rearrangement joins TRBV5-4 to TRBJ1-3; D gene unclear. The CDR3 loop spans 13 amino acids. Germline V lookup: CDR1 SGHNT, CDR2 YYREEE (reference sequence). V lost 0 bases and J 4 bases, leaving 5 bases between the germline ends. CDR3 sequence (DNA): TGTGCCAGCAGCTTGGTAGGGGGAAACACCATATATTTT. It translates to CASSLVGGNTIYF. The variable domain in full, with the rest retrieved from reference TRBV5-4 and TRBJ1-3, is ETGVTQSPTHLIKTRGQQVTLRCSSQSGHNTVSWYQQALGQGPQFIFQYYREEENGRGNFPPRFSGLQFPNYSSELNVNALELDDSALYLCASSLVGGNTIYFGEGSWLTVV.

The chain links TRBV18 to TRBJ1-4; a weak D match, TRBD1 (5 bases). This CDR3 comprises 14 residues. Germline CDR1 is KGHSH and CDR2 is LQKENI. The V and J ends lost 4 bases and 3 bases respectively, with 9 bases between them. CDR3 amino acids: CASSRGDANEKLFF. The CDR3 coding sequence is TGTGCCAGCTCACGTGGGGACGCTAATGAAAAACTGTTTTTT.